This TCR beta chain was found in a study of blood T cells in healthy people across ages. Points on this clonotype: The antigen is unknown. Since a much larger clone is just one base distant, this may be a read error.

Sample-barcoded 5' priming and a J-beta primer mix drove a second PCR of roughly 7 to 11 cycles. One entry per CDR3 protein results from TCRdb running MiXCR on the 5' RACE reads. Among 1.6 million or so distinct CDR3 sequences listed, approximately 32% were seen once. Study findings and constraints: TCR beta diversity per million T cells fell roughly linearly with age.

The sequence was collected from a woman aged 25 to 45 in good health. The sequenced material came from blood.

Here the CDR3 reads CSVALTGNMADTRYF. CDR3 coding DNA: TGCAGCGTTGCCCTGACAGGGAACATGGCAGATACGCGGTATTTT. The chain is built from TRBV29-1 and TRBJ2-3, with 7 bases lining up with TRBD1. Per the germline V gene, CDR1 is SQVTM and CDR2 is ANQGSEA. There are 15 residues in the CDR3.